This TCR beta chain appears in the sequencing data of a study of cytomegalovirus exposure and HLA in healthy donors. Overall study findings and caveats: Trimming of TCR beta V- and J-genes showed a link, identified in a later analysis, to a missense DCLRE1C variant.

For this clone: Its antigen is undetermined.

The germline V gene has CDR1 LNHNV and CDR2 YYDKDF (reference sequence). With 5 bases removed from V and 0 bases from J, the gap between germline ends came to 11 bases. This CDR3 is 15 amino acids long. It was with 60 Vbeta and 13 Jbeta primers that the PCR ran. The method was immunoSEQ multiplex PCR; TCRdb's version includes in-frame clones alone and lacks a portion of them. The sample lists over 150,000 clones, almost 80% occurring once. The receptor was isolated from a woman aged 45-59 years in good health and CMV-seronegative. The sequenced material came from PBMCs. J is TRBJ1-5 and V is TRBV15, with D perhaps matching TRBD1 (5 bases). The CDR3 here is CATSPRQTSNQPQHF. As DNA, the CDR3 is TGTGCCACCAGCCCGAGACAGACTAGCAATCAGCCCCAGCATTTT.